This paragraph reports one T cell receptor (beta chain). What it binds is unknown. The data originate from a study of T cell responses to AZD1222 COVID-19 vaccine. Overall study findings and caveats: The donor group comprised mostly white British people and more females; the analysis possibly underestimated clonal diversity. Per reports, nearly half of all spike-specific TCRs target regions that are unmutated in variants. With two AZD1222 doses given, Spike-specific TCR breadth and depth both rose.

Assay used: immunoSEQ multiplex PCR; TCRdb lists only in-frame clones, some missing. The table shows some 99,000 clones, with approximately 84% occurring only once. J was trimmed by 3 bases and V by 0 bases; bases with no gene match: 0. The CDR3 has 14 amino acids. Germline V gene data show CDR1 as ENHRY and CDR2 as SYGVKD. The sequence came from an adult who received the AZD1222 COVID-19 vaccine. The chain is built from TRBV10-3 and TRBJ1-2; 8 nucleotides agree with TRBD1. Specimen: peripheral blood, collected 28 days after the second AZD1222 dose. The CDR3 sequence: CAISESDRDYGYTF. CDR3 nucleotides: TGTGCCATCAGTGAGTCGGACAGGGACTATGGCTACACCTTC.